This is a list of T cell receptor beta chains from one sample in a study of shared T cell receptors in the human thymus. The method was immunoSEQ multiplex PCR; TCRdb's version includes in-frame clones alone and lacks a portion of them. The sample records approximately 400,000 clones, approximately 95% being singletons. The sample taken for sequencing was thymocytes. The receptors here all came from a human donor. CDR3s include the opening cysteine and the closing phenylalanine or tryptophan. A D gene is named only where the DNA matches it firmly. A clone size is listed for some rows: how often the clone was seen (once, few, many), or a class if it is expanded.

abundance: NA; v_gene: TRBV11-3; d_gene: NA; j_gene: TRBJ2-7; CDR3nt: TGTGCCAGCAGCGCCCTTAGAGGGGCGGCGTACTTC; CDR3aa: CASSALRGAAYF
abundance: NA; v_gene: TRBV27; d_gene: NA; j_gene: TRBJ1-1; CDR3nt: TGTGCCAGCAGGAGACTAGACAGAGAGAACACTGAAGCTTTCTTT; CDR3aa: CASRRLDRENTEAFF
abundance: NA; v_gene: TRBV27; d_gene: NA; j_gene: TRBJ1-2; CDR3nt: TGTGCCAGCAGTCCCCCCTTGCCTAACTATGGCTACACCTTC; CDR3aa: CASSPPLPNYGYTF
abundance: NA; v_gene: TRBV10-3; d_gene: NA; j_gene: TRBJ1-5; CDR3nt: TGTGCCATCAGTGAGGATTCTATGGGCCGGGATAATCAGCCCCAGCATTTT; CDR3aa: CAISEDSMGRDNQPQHF
abundance: once; v_gene: TRBV13; d_gene: TRBD1; j_gene: TRBJ1-2; CDR3nt: TGTGCCAGCAGCCCCGGAGACAGGGGTGGCTACACCTTC; CDR3aa: CASSPGDRGGYTF
abundance: NA; v_gene: TRBV4-3; d_gene: TRBD2; j_gene: TRBJ2-3; CDR3nt: TGCGCCAGCAGCCAGGATAGTCAGCGGGAGCCACGCCAAGATACGCAGTATTTT; CDR3aa: CASSQDSQREPRQDTQYF
abundance: NA; v_gene: TRBV6-5; d_gene: NA; j_gene: TRBJ2-5; CDR3nt: TGTGCCAGCAGTCAACAAGAGACCCAGTACTTC; CDR3aa: CASSQQETQYF
abundance: NA; v_gene: TRBV7-9; d_gene: NA; j_gene: TRBJ1-2; CDR3nt: TGTGCCAGCAGCTTGGGTCATGGAGGGGATGGCTACACCTTC; CDR3aa: CASSLGHGGDGYTF
abundance: NA; v_gene: TRBV7-9; d_gene: NA; j_gene: TRBJ2-2; CDR3nt: TGTGCCAGCAGGGTTTTAGGGACACAACTCACCGGGGAGCTGTTTTTT; CDR3aa: CASRVLGTQLTGELFF
abundance: once; v_gene: TRBV5-6; d_gene: NA; j_gene: TRBJ2-1; CDR3nt: TGTGCCAGCAGCTTGGTTGCGGACAATGAGCAGTTCTTC; CDR3aa: CASSLVADNEQFF
abundance: once; v_gene: TRBV2; d_gene: TRBD1; j_gene: TRBJ1-1; CDR3nt: TGTGCCAGCAGCTCCAGGGGGCTGAACACTGAAGCTTTCTTT; CDR3aa: CASSSRGLNTEAFF